A single sample gave rise to the 4 T cell receptor beta chains below, sequenced in a study of T cell changes during pregnancy in multiple sclerosis (dated by TCRdb to about 2019). Library preparation employed the immunoSEQ multiplex PCR assay. What TCRdb holds here is the immuneACCESS table cut down to in-frame rearrangements. Part of the clones is not present; checked against another copy, under half of the missing clones reflect an unresolved V gene, and the others are unexplained. The sample data list some 100,000 clones, and over 85% of these were observed just once. Clones ranked in the top ten supply approximately 1.2% of the sample. Sequenced here: peripheral blood, sampled in the second trimester of pregnancy. The receptors were sampled from a female donor with multiple sclerosis, enrolled in a pregnancy study.

The chain is built from TRBV29-1 and TRBJ2-1, with D perhaps matching TRBD2 (6 bases). Trimming cost V 2 bases and J 6 bases, with 8 bases left between them. The V gene's germline CDR1 is SQVTM and CDR2 ANQGSEA. This CDR3 is built from 12 residues. The CDR3 is CSVEPGGNEQFF. The CDR3 DNA reads TGCAGCGTTGAACCCGGGGGCAATGAGCAGTTCTTC.

V is TRBV2 and J is TRBJ2-7, with 9 bases lining up with TRBD2. The CDR3 runs 13 residues. The V and J ends lost 5 bases and 6 bases, in that order; junction bases with no gene match: 5. The germline CDR1 and CDR2 sequences are SNHLY and FYNNEI. The CDR3 reads CASSKEAGGEQYF. CDR3 nucleotide sequence: TGTGCCAGCAGTAAAGAAGCGGGAGGCGAGCAGTACTTC. The variable domain in full, completed from reference TRBV2 and TRBJ2-7, reads EPEVTQTPSHQVTQMGQEVILRCVPISNHLYFYWYRQILGQKVEFLVSFYNNEISEKSEIFDDQFSVERPDGSNFTLKIRSTKLEDSAMYFCASSKEAGGEQYFGPGTRLTVT.

This sequence joins TRBV27 and TRBJ2-5, with 11 bases that match TRBD1. This CDR3 has 16 residues. CDR1 is MNHEY and CDR2 is SMNVEV in the germline V gene (reference sequence). Germline trimming cut 4 bases from V and 0 bases from J; bases unmatched to any gene: 4. The CDR3 region has the DNA TGTGCCAGCAGTTCCCGGGACAGGGGGTACCAAGAGACCCAGTACTTC. It is translated as CASSSRDRGYQETQYF.

The chain carries TRBV27 and TRBJ1-1; D unclear. The CDR3 has 12 residues. CDR1 and CDR2 from the germline V gene are MNHEY and SMNVEV (reference sequence). The V gene lost 6 bases and the J gene lost 0 bases, with 5 bases spanning the gap. The CDR3 here is CASSSVNTEAFF. The CDR3 DNA reads TGTGCCAGCAGCTCCGTGAACACTGAAGCTTTCTTT.